This is a list of T cell receptor beta chains from one sample in a study of T cells in Graves' hyperthyroidism and ophthalmopathy. Each CDR3 protein is one row after TCRdb ran MiXCR on the multiplex PCR reads. The table has approximately 610,000 distinct CDR3 sequences, about 15% seen once. The sample was blood. Receptors originate from a woman in her 40s with Graves' ophthalmopathy. CDR3s include the opening cysteine and the closing phenylalanine or tryptophan. Fields, in order: V gene, clone size, D gene, J gene, CDR3 DNA, CDR3 protein. D genes are given only for firm matches. The size entry is marked missing in some rows and otherwise reads once, few, many or a size class.

TRBV6-5	many	-	TRBJ2-7	TGTGCCAGCAGCCAGTATGGAGGGACCTCCTACGAGCAGTACTTC	CASSQYGGTSYEQYF
TRBV6-1	-	TRBD1	TRBJ1-1	TGTGCCAGCAGACAGGGACAGGGGACTTTCTTT	CASRQGQGTFF
TRBV20-1	many	TRBD2	TRBJ2-5	TGCAGTGCCACACCGGGACTAGCGGGAGGAGAGACCCAGTACTTC	CSATPGLAGGETQYF
TRBV28	many	TRBD1	TRBJ1-1	TGTGCCAGCAGCGACAGGGTAGGCGGGGAAGCTTTCTTT	CASSDRVGGEAFF
TRBV6-2/TRBV6-3	many	-	TRBJ2-7	TGTGCCAGCAGTTACTCGGACGAGGCCGGGCAGTACTTC	CASSYSDEAGQYF
TRBV6-2/TRBV6-3	-	-	TRBJ2-2	TGTGCCAGCACTCCTCCTAGGGCAGGGGCCAACACCGGGGAGCTGTTTTTT	CASTPPRAGANTGELFF
TRBV5-1	many	-	TRBJ2-6	TGCGCCAGCAGCCCCCCGGATACGGGGGCCAACGTCCTGACTTTC	CASSPPDTGANVLTF
TRBV20-1	few	TRBD2	TRBJ2-7	TGCAGTGCTCGCCATTCAGGGACTAGCGGGAGTTTGTACGAGCAGTACTTC	CSARHSGTSGSLYEQYF
TRBV12-3/TRBV12-4	many	-	TRBJ2-5	TGTGCCAGCAGTTTATTAGGGTTGGAGACCCAGTACTTC	CASSLLGLETQYF
TRBV24-1	many	-	TRBJ1-1	TGTGCCACCAGTGCCACAGGGATGAACACTGAAGCTTTCTTT	CATSATGMNTEAFF
TRBV12-3/TRBV12-4	few	-	TRBJ2-3	TGTGCCAGCAGTTTAGGGGGAGGCGGAAGCACAGATACGCAGTATTTT	CASSLGGGGSTDTQYF
TRBV7-3	many	-	TRBJ2-5	TGTGCCAGCAGCTTATGGGCGGGAGAGACCCAGTACTTC	CASSLWAGETQYF
TRBV4-1	many	-	TRBJ2-2	TGCGCCAGCAGCCAAGCCTCGACAGCCGGGGAGCTGTTTTTT	CASSQASTAGELFF
TRBV12-5	-	-	TRBJ1-2	TGTGCTAGTGGTTTTTCTAACTATGGCTACACCTTC	CASGFSNYGYTF
TRBV6-1	few	TRBD1	TRBJ1-2	TGTGCCAGCAGATCTAGACAGGGGGGTTACTATGGCTACACCTTC	CASRSRQGGYYGYTF
TRBV28	many	TRBD1	TRBJ1-1	TGTGCCAGCAGCACAGGGGGCGACGGGGTGGGAGCTTTCTTT	CASSTGGDGVGAFF
TRBV5-1	-	TRBD1	TRBJ1-2	TGCGCCAGCAGCTCCGACAGGGCAAGGAACTATGGCTACACCTTC	CASSSDRARNYGYTF
TRBV28	many	TRBD1	TRBJ1-2	TGTGCCAGCAGTCCCCCGGGACAGGGGGTCTACACCTTC	CASSPPGQGVYTF
TRBV6-2/TRBV6-3	many	TRBD1	TRBJ1-1	TGTGCCAGCGGTGACAGGGTTCGGGTTCGGGCTTTCTTT	CASGDRVRVRAFF
TRBV15	-	TRBD2	TRBJ2-5	TGTGCCACCAGCACCGCGAGTAGCGGGAGGGAGACCCAGTACTTC	CATSTASSGRETQYF
TRBV28	many	TRBD2	TRBJ2-3	TGTGCCAGCAGTTTGACCCTAGCGGGGAGCACAGATACGCAGTATTTT	CASSLTLAGSTDTQYF
TRBV28	many	-	TRBJ2-5	TGTGCCAGCAGTTTAGAGACCCAGTACTTC	CASSLETQYF
TRBV4-3	many	-	TRBJ2-7	TGCGCCAGCAGCCAGACACAGCTCGGCGAGCAGTACTTC	CASSQTQLGEQYF
TRBV6-1	-	-	TRBJ1-1	TGTGCCAGCAGTGAACGCCAGGGGTTGGATGAAGCTTTCTTT	CASSERQGLDEAFF
TRBV4-2	many	-	TRBJ2-4	TGTGCCAGCAGCCAAGGGACGACTTTGCGAGAAAACATTCAGTACTTC	CASSQGTTLRENIQYF